This T cell receptor beta chain was captured in a study of tumour-infiltrating T cells in Burkitt lymphoma. For the study at large: Repertoire clonality predicted overall and progression-free survival.

A word on this clone: Compared with germline, one end of the junction differs, possibly owing to a read error.

Sequencing used immunoSEQ multiplex PCR; TCRdb keeps in-frame clones, though not all of them. Seen here are roughly 1,600 clones, approximately 75% observed once, and the top ten hold around 42%. Germline lookup yields CDR1 MGHRA and CDR2 YSYEKL. The CDR3 totals 16 residues. The sample consisted of tumor tissue. This receptor was identified in a human donor with diffuse large B-cell lymphoma. J is TRBJ2-7 and V is TRBV4-1; D may match TRBD1 or TRBD2 (6 bases each). CDR3 region: CASNQDRGEGSYEQYF. For the CDR3, the DNA is TGCGCCAGCAACCAAGATAGGGGGGAAGGCTCCTACGAGCAGTACTTC.